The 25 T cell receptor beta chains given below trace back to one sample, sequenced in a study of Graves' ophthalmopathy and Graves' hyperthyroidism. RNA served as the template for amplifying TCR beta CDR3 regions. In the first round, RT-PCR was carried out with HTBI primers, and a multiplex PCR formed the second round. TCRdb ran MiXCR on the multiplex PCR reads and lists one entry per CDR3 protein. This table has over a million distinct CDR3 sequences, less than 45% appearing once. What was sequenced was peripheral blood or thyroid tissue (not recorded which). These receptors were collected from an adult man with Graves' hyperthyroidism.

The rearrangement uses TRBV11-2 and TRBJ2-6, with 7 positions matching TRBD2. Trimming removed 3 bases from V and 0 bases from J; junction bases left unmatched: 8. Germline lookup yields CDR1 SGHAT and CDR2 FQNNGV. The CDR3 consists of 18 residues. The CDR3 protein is CASSLRTTSTSGANVLTF. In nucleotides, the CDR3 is TGTGCCAGCAGCTTGCGGACGACTAGCACCTCTGGGGCCAACGTCCTGACTTTC.

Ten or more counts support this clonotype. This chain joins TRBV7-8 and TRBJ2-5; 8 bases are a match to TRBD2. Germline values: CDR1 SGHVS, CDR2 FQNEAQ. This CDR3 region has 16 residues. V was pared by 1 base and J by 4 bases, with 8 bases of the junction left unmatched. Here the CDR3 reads CASSLGAGVARETQYF. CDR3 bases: TGTGCCAGCAGCTTAGGAGCGGGAGTCGCGAGAGAGACCCAGTACTTC.

CDR3 protein: CAWSPSETQYF. In DNA, the CDR3 is TGTGCCTGGAGCCCCAGTGAGACCCAGTACTTC. The genes are TRBV30 and TRBJ2-5; D is unclear. The V gene's germline CDR1 is GTSNPN and CDR2 SVGIG (reference sequence). With 3 bases removed from V and 5 bases from J, the gap between germline ends came to 7 bases. The CDR3 is made up of 11 amino acids.

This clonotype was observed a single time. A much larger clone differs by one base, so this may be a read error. CDR3 sequence: CASSDRGRIFGYEQYF. Here the CDR3 DNA reads TGTGCCAGCAGCGACAGGGGGCGCATTTTCGGCTACGAGCAGTACTTC. The V call is TRBV5-5, the J call TRBJ2-7; TRBD1 aligns across 10 bases. V lost 4 bases and J lost 3; bases outside the gene matches: 10. The germline V gene encodes CDR1 SGHKS and CDR2 YYEKEE (reference sequence). CDR3 size: 16 residues.

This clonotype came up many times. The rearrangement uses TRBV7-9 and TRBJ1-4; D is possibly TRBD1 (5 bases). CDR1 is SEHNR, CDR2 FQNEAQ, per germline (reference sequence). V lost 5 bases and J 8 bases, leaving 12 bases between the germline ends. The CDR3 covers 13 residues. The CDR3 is CASSPVGEEKLFF. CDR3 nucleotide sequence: TGTGCCAGCAGCCCCGTGGGGGAGGAAAAACTGTTTTTT.

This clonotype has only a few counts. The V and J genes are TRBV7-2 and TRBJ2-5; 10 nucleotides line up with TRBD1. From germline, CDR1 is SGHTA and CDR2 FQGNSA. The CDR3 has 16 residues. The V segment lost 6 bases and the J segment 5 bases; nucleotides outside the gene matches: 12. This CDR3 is CASSPGGQGGLETQYF. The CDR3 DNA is TGTGCCAGCAGTCCCGGCGGACAGGGGGGTTTGGAGACCCAGTACTTC.

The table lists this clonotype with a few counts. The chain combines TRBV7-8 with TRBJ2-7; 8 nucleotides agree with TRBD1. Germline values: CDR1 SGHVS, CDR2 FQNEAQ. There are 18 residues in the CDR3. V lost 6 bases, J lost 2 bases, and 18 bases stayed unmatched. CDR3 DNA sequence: TGTGCCAGCAGTTACAGGGGGAAGCGGCGACGGGACACCTACGAGCAGTACTTC. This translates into CASSYRGKRRRDTYEQYF.

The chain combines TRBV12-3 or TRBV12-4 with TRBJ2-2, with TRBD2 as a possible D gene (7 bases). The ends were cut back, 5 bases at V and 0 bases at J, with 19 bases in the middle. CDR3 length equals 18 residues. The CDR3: CASSKRGGASANTGELFF. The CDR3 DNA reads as TGTGCCAGCAGTAAGCGTGGGGGGGCCAGCGCGAACACCGGGGAGCTGTTTTTT.

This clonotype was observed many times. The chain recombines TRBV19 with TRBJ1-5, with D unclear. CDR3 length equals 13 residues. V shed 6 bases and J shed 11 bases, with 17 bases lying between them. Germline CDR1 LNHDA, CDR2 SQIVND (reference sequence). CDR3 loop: CASRDRGASAQHF. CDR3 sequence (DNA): TGTGCCAGTAGGGACCGGGGTGCGTCGGCCCAGCATTTT.

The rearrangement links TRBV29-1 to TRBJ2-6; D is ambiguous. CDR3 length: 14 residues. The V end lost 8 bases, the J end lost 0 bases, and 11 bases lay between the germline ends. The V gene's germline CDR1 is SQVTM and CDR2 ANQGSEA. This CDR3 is CSSNRDSGANVLTF. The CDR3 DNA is TGCAGCTCCAATAGGGACTCTGGGGCCAACGTCCTGACTTTC.

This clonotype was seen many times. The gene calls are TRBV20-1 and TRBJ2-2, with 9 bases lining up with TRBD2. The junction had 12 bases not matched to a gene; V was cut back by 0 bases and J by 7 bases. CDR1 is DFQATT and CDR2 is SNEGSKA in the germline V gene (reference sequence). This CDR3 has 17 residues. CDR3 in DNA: TGCAGTGCTAGAGATATGGTAGTAGCGGGGGCAGGCGGGGAGCTGTTTTTT. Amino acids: CSARDMVVAGAGGELFF.

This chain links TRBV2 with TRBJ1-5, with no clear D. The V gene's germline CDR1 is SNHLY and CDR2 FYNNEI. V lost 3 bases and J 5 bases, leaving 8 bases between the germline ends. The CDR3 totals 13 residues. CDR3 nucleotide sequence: TGTGCCAGCAGTGACCTGGCAGATCAGCCCCAGCATTTT. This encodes CASSDLADQPQHF.

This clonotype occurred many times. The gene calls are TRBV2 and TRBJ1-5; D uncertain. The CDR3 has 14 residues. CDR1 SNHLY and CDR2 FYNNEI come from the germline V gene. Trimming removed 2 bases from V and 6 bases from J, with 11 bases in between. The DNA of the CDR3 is TGTGCCAGCAGTGAATCCTCAGGCGGTCAGCCCCAGCATTTT. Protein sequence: CASSESSGGQPQHF.

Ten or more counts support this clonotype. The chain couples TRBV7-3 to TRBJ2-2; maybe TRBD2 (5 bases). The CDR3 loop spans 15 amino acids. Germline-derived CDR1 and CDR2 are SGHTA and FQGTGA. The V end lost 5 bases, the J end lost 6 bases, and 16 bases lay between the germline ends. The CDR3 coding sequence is TGTGCCAGCAGCGAAGGAGGAGGTAGTTCCGGGGAGCTGTTTTTT. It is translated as CASSEGGGSSGELFF.

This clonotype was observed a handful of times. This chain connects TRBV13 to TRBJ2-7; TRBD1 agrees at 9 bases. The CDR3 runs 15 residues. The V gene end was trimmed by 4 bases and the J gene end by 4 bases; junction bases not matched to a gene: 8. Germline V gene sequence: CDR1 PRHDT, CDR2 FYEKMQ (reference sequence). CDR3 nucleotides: TGTGCCAGCAGCTCGGGGACAGGGAATCTATACGAGCAGTACTTC. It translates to CASSSGTGNLYEQYF.

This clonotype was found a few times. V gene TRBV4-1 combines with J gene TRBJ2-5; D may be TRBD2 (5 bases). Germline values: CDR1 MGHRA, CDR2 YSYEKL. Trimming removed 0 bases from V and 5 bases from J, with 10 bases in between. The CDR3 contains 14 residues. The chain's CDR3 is CASSQDSRRETQYF. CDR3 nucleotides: TGCGCCAGCAGCCAAGATTCAAGGAGGGAGACCCAGTACTTC.

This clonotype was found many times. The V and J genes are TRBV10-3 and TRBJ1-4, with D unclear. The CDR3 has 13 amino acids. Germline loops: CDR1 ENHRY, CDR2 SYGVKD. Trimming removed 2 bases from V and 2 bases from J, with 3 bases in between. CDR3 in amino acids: CAISEATNEKLFF. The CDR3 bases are TGTGCCATCAGTGAGGCCACTAATGAAAAACTGTTTTTT.

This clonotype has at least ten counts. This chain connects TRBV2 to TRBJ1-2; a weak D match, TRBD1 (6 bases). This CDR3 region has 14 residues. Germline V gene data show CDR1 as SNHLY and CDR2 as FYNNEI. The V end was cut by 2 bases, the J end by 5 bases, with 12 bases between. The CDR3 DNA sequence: TGTGCCAGCAGTGAAAAGTTAGGGGGGTATGGCTACACCTTC. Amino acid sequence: CASSEKLGGYGYTF.

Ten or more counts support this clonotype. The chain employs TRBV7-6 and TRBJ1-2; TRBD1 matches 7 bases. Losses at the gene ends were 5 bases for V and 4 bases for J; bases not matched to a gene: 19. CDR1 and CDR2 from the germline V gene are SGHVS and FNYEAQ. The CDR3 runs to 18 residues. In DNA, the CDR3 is TGTGCCAGCAGCCCGCAAACGCTGGACAGGTTCCGACGCTATGGCTACACCTTC. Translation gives CASSPQTLDRFRRYGYTF.

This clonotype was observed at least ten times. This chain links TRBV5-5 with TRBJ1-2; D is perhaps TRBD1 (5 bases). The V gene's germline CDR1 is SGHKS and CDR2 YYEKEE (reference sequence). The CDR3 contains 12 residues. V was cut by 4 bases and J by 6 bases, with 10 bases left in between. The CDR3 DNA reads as TGTGCCAGCAGCGGGGCGGTTGATGGCTACACCTTC. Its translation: CASSGAVDGYTF.

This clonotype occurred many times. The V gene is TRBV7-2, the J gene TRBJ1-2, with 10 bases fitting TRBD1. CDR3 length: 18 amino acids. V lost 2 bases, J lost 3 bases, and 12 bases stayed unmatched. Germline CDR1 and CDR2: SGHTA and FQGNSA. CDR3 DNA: TGTGCCAGCAGCTTACGGTTCGGCGGGACAGGGGTGCACTATGGCTACACCTTC. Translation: CASSLRFGGTGVHYGYTF.

The CDR3 loop reads CASSYGQARETQYF. CDR3 in DNA: TGCGCCAGCAGCTATGGACAGGCCCGGGAGACCCAGTACTTC. The chain employs TRBV5-1 and TRBJ2-5; 7 bases line up with TRBD1. This CDR3 contains 14 residues. V was clipped by 3 bases and J by 5 bases; unmatched bases: 7. Germline assignment: CDR1 SGHRS and CDR2 YFSETQ.

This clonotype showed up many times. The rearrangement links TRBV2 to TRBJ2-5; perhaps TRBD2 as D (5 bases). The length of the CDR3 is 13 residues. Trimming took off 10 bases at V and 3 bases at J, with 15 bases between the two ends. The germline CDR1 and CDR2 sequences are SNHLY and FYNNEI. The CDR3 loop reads CATQRGSEETQYF. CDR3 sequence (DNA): TGTGCCACCCAACGCGGGTCCGAAGAGACCCAGTACTTC.

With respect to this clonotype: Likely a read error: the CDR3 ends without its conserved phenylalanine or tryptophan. The CDR3 DNA sequence: TGTGCCAGCAGTTCCGTGACAGGGGCCTATGGCTACACCCTC. Translated: CASSSVTGAYGYTL. The chain has TRBV10-2 and TRBJ1-2; 8 bases align to TRBD1. The CDR3 length is 14 residues. Germline V gives CDR1 WSHSY, CDR2 SAAADI.

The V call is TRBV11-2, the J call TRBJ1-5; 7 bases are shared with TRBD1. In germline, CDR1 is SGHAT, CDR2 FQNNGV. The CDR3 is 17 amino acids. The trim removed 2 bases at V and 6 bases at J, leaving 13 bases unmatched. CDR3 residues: CASSLNGDSGRGQPQHF. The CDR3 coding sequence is TGTGCCAGCAGCTTAAACGGGGACAGCGGAAGGGGTCAGCCCCAGCATTTT.